Below, one TCR beta chain is given with its context. The antigen is undetermined. Measured with immunoSEQ multiplex PCR; TCRdb has only the in-frame clones, and not every one. The profile shows some 140,000 clones, 92% of them singletons. The data stem from a study of T cell responses to AZD1222 COVID-19 vaccine. Notes on the study in general: Donors skewed white British and female; clonal diversity was possibly underestimated. Spike-wide coverage was observed for vaccine-associated CD4 TCRs, with dominant responses at 160-218 and 743-854. Repertoire sampling happened only post peak T cell response. Recipients of two AZD1222 doses showed rising Spike-specific TCR breadth and depth.

Looked up from germline, CDR1 is SGHTA and CDR2 is FQGTGA. This CDR3 comprises 14 residues. Trimming took 5 bases from V and 0 from J; bases not matched to a gene: 1. Specimen: peripheral blood, collected on day 0 of AZD1222 vaccination. The receptor comes from an adult in good health. The chain is built from TRBV7-3 and TRBJ1-3, with TRBD1 matching 7 bases. The CDR3 loop reads CASSPGGSGNTIYF. DNA for the CDR3: TGTGCCAGCAGCCCAGGGGGCTCTGGAAACACCATATATTTT. Drawing the rest from reference TRBV7-3 and TRBJ1-3, the complete variable domain is GAGVSQTPSNKVTEKGKYVELRCDPISGHTALYWYRQSLGQGPEFLIYFQGTGAADDSGLPNDRFFAVRPEGSVSTLKIQRTERGDSAVYLCASSPGGSGNTIYFGEGSWLTVV.